This TCR beta chain appears in the sequencing data of a study of chemoradiotherapy in HPV16-positive cancers. Study results and caveats: HPV-specific T cells were functionally defined from only a couple of HPV16-positive patients.

Germline V gives CDR1 SEHNR, CDR2 FQNEAQ (reference sequence). Trimming cost V 1 base and J 6 bases, with 15 bases left between them. The CDR3 is made up of 15 amino acids. This clone was seen more than once but under ten times. The antigen is undetermined. Using immunoSEQ multiplex PCR, the repertoire was profiled, and TCRdb retains in-frame clones only, with some absent. The sample lists around 5,000 clones; under 85% were seen once. This clonotype was sampled from a human donor with HPV-associated anogenital cancer. The sample here was tumor tissue, taken from a patient who underwent chemoradiotherapy. V is TRBV7-9 and J is TRBJ1-1; the D gene is possibly TRBD1 (5 bases). The CDR3 reads CASSLGGHRGAEAFF. In DNA form, the CDR3 reads TGTGCCAGCAGCTTAGGAGGTCATAGGGGTGCTGAAGCTTTCTTT. The full variable domain, in which reference TRBV7-9 and TRBJ1-1 provide the parts outside the CDR3, is DTGVSQNPRHKITKRGQNVTFRCDPISEHNRLYWYRQTLGQGPEFLTYFQNEAQLEKSRLLSDRFSAERPKGSFSTLEIQRTEQGDSAMYLCASSLGGHRGAEAFFGQGTRLTVV.